The clone carrying this TCR beta chain was observed a handful of times. This sample was included in a study of OX40 agonist ivuxolimab in advanced cancers. Germline V CDR1 and CDR2: WNHNN, SYGVQD (reference sequence). Trimming pared 3 bases from V and 7 bases from J, leaving 8 bases between. The CDR3 is 12 amino acids. TCRdb keeps only in-frame clones here, not all; method: immunoSEQ multiplex PCR. The sample shows approximately 98,000 clones, 85% to 95% of them seen only once. The rearrangement uses TRBV10-1 and TRBJ2-3, with D uncertain. This material consisted of CD4+ or CD8+ T cells sorted from blood, taken in a trial of the OX40 agonist ivuxolimab. The TCR sequence derives from an adult with an advanced solid tumor such as melanoma, head and neck, liver or kidney cancer. As DNA, the CDR3 is TGCGCCAGCAGTGACCGCGTTAATACGCAGTATTTT. This sequence encodes CASSDRVNTQYF.